The sequence of this T cell receptor (beta chain) was determined in a study of blood T cells in healthy people across ages. About the study: Researchers report that template switching captured about one barcoded beta molecule per two T cells.

The V and J ends lost 5 bases and 4 bases respectively, with 27 bases between them. The germline CDR1 and CDR2 sequences are DFQATT and SNEGSKA (reference sequence). CDR3 length equals 18 residues. About this clonotype: What it binds is unknown.

Notes on the study in general: Significant beta diversity loss was already apparent by age approximately 38, declining roughly linearly.

Primers used in a second PCR of about 7 to 12 cycles were a sample-barcoded 5' primer and a J-beta primer mix. Each CDR3 protein gets one entry after TCRdb re-called the 5' RACE reads with MiXCR. The sample lists some 900,000 distinct CDR3 sequences; around 30% were seen once. Sequenced material: blood. The receptor was derived from a woman older than 75 in good health. This chain joins TRBV20-1 and TRBJ1-5; a weak D match, TRBD1 (5 bases). In DNA form, the CDR3 reads TGCAGTGCTTCGGGGGGGATGGGGGGTTCCCATCGTAATCAGCCCCAGCATTTT. It translates to CSASGGMGGSHRNQPQHF.